Only a few counts were recorded for the clone carrying this T cell receptor (beta chain). Its antigen is not identified. This record belongs to a study of T cell repertoires in cytomegalovirus infection. The V end lost 11 bases, the J end lost 0 bases, and 8 bases lay between the germline ends. This CDR3 spans 12 amino acids. CDR1 SEHNR and CDR2 FQNEAQ come from the germline V gene (reference sequence). TCRdb processed the reads anew with MiXCR; each CDR3 protein has one entry. The sample holds 300,000 or so distinct CDR3 sequences, about 23% seen once. Overall study results and limits: CMV carriers having the relevant HLA were flagged by cumulative public TCR beta family frequency.

Sequenced: PBMCs. The chain combines TRBV7-9 with TRBJ1-3; unclear D gene. The receptor's source is a human donor in good health (CMV status not recorded). Some clones in this sample may be carry-over from other donors' samples. The DNA of the CDR3 is TGTGCCCCAGGTGTCTCTGGAAACACCATATATTTT. Its translation is CAPGVSGNTIYF.